The 19 T cell receptor beta chains listed next were all sequenced from one sample in a study of cytomegalovirus exposure and HLA in healthy donors. PCR involved 60 Vbeta and 13 Jbeta primers. The assay was immunoSEQ multiplex PCR, and TCRdb's table has in-frame clones only and misses some. This table holds about 120,000 clones, 65% to 85% found once. Sequencing was done on a sample of PBMCs. The receptors originated from a man in his forties or fifties in good health and CMV-seropositive.

The rearrangement uses TRBV5-1 and TRBJ1-1, with D tentatively TRBD1 (6 bases). Germline values: CDR1 SGHRS, CDR2 YFSETQ. The CDR3 contains 15 residues. V lost 4 bases to trimming and J lost 1 base, with 14 bases between them. CDR3 in DNA: TGCGCCAGCAGCCCCCGGGGGGCGCCGAACACTGAAGCTTTCTTT. Residues: CASSPRGAPNTEAFF.

The genes are TRBV18 and TRBJ1-5, with D unresolved. V lost 2 bases, J lost 2 bases, and 4 bases lay in between. Per the germline V gene, CDR1 is KGHSH and CDR2 is LQKENI. The CDR3 contains 13 residues. CDR3 amino acids: CASSPGGNQPQHF. The CDR3 DNA follows: TGTGCCAGCTCACCAGGAGGCAATCAGCCCCAGCATTTT.

The chain links TRBV7-9 to TRBJ2-6, with 7 bases identical to TRBD2. The CDR3 is 17 residues long. The J segment lost 2 bases and the V segment lost 8 bases, leaving 12 bases of the junction unmatched. Per the germline V gene, CDR1 is SEHNR and CDR2 is FQNEAQ (reference sequence). The DNA of the CDR3 is TGTGCCAGCGATATAGGGCGGGAGTCCCCTGGGGCCAACGTCCTGACTTTC. Translating gives CASDIGRESPGANVLTF.

This clone was recorded once. The V call is TRBV7-9, the J call TRBJ2-7, with TRBD1 as a possible D gene (7 bases). Trimming pared 1 base from V and 3 bases from J, leaving 16 bases between. The CDR3 is made up of 16 amino acids. The germline V gene encodes CDR1 SEHNR and CDR2 FQNEAQ (reference sequence). The CDR3 protein is CASSLGGAGGGYEQYF. The CDR3 coding sequence is TGTGCCAGCAGCTTAGGGGGGGCAGGGGGAGGCTACGAGCAGTACTTC.

The chain combines TRBV9 with TRBJ1-4; D may be TRBD1 (5 bases). CDR1 SGDLS and CDR2 YYNGEE come from the germline V gene. Trimming took off 3 bases at V and 8 bases at J, with 14 bases between the two ends. The CDR3 totals 14 residues. Here the CDR3 reads CASSAFTGDEKLFF. The CDR3 nucleotides read TGTGCCAGCAGCGCCTTTACGGGGGACGAAAAACTGTTTTTT.

This chain connects TRBV11-3 to TRBJ2-5; D is perhaps TRBD1 (5 bases). V was clipped by 5 bases and J by 1 base, with 14 bases between them. CDR1 is SGHNT, CDR2 YENEEA, per germline. The CDR3 loop spans 15 amino acids. CDR3 in amino acids: CASSPQTTVQETQYF. The CDR3 DNA sequence: TGTGCCAGCAGCCCTCAAACGACAGTCCAAGAGACCCAGTACTTC.

The chain combines TRBV29-1 with TRBJ2-3; 7 nucleotides align to TRBD1. J was trimmed by 2 bases and V by 7 bases; bases with no gene match: 3. Germline V gives CDR1 SQVTM, CDR2 ANQGSEA. CDR3 length: 12 amino acids. The CDR3 sequence: CSGQGYTDTQYF. CDR3 nucleotides: TGCAGCGGACAGGGTTACACAGATACGCAGTATTTT.

This CDR3 is CASSARTGSEAFF. CDR3 in DNA: TGTGCCAGCAGTGCCCGAACCGGTTCAGAAGCTTTCTTT. The chain combines TRBV25-1 with TRBJ1-1; unclear D gene. The CDR3 contains 13 residues. Germline values: CDR1 MGHDK, CDR2 SYGVNS. V dropped 4 bases and J dropped 8 bases, with 14 bases sitting between them.

This clone has more than one count but fewer than ten. The rearrangement joins TRBV9 to TRBJ2-2, with 7 nucleotides matching TRBD1. This CDR3 has 15 amino acids. Germline CDR1 is SGDLS and CDR2 is YYNGEE. The V segment lost 2 bases and the J segment 2 bases; nucleotides outside the gene matches: 3. CDR3 sequence reads: CASSVGTVNTGELFF. CDR3 in DNA: TGTGCCAGCAGCGTTGGGACAGTCAACACCGGGGAGCTGTTTTTT. Complete variable domain (other parts from reference TRBV9 and TRBJ2-2): DSGVTQTPKHLITATGQRVTLRCSPRSGDLSVYWYQQSLDQGLQFLIQYYNGEERAKGNILERFSAQQFPDLHSELNLSSLELGDSALYFCASSVGTVNTGELFFGEGSRLTVL.

This clone has a single count. The gene calls are TRBV7-2 and TRBJ2-7, with TRBD1 matching over 8 bases. V trimming: 4 bases; J trimming: 6 bases; junction bases outside the gene matches: 8. CDR3 length: 14 amino acids. Germline V gives CDR1 SGHTA, CDR2 FQGNSA. The chain's CDR3 is CASSSRTGRLEQYF. In DNA, the CDR3 is TGTGCCAGCAGCTCGCGGACAGGGAGGCTCGAGCAGTACTTC. Looking up the rest from reference TRBV7-2 and TRBJ2-7 gives the full variable domain: GAGVSQSPSNKVTEKGKDVELRCDPISGHTALYWYRQSLGQGLEFLIYFQGNSAPDKSGLPSDRFSAERTGGSVSTLTIQRTQQEDSAVYLCASSSRTGRLEQYFGPGTRLTVT.

The CDR3 region has the DNA TGTGCCAGCAGCGGGGGGGACACCATATATTTT. Protein: CASSGGDTIYF. The chain has TRBV9 and TRBJ1-3; maybe TRBD1 (5 bases). Trimming removed 3 bases from V and 8 bases from J, with 6 bases in between. The CDR3 length is 11 residues. Germline-derived CDR1 and CDR2 are SGDLS and YYNGEE.

V and J are TRBV7-9 and TRBJ2-5, with 10 positions matching TRBD1. Germline V CDR1 and CDR2: SEHNR, FQNEAQ (reference sequence). The CDR3 loop spans 15 amino acids. With V trimmed by 5 bases and J by 2 bases, 5 bases remained unmatched. In DNA, the CDR3 is TGTGCCAGCAGCCTCGACAGGGGGCGGCAAGAGACCCAGTACTTC. Translating gives CASSLDRGRQETQYF.

The CDR3 is CASSLTAGELFF. The CDR3 DNA is TGCGCCAGCAGCTTGACAGCCGGGGAGCTGTTTTTT. The chain uses TRBV5-1 and TRBJ2-2; D remains unclear. The CDR3 is 12 amino acids. V was clipped by 1 base and J by 6 bases, with 4 bases between them. Germline CDR1 SGHRS, CDR2 YFSETQ.

V gene TRBV23-1 combines with J gene TRBJ2-5, with 9 nucleotides matching TRBD2. TRBV23-1 qualifies as an ORF whose function is uncertain. The CDR3 consists of 15 residues. J gave up 2 bases and V 4 bases, and 5 bases lay outside the gene matches. CDR3 nucleotides: TGCGCCAGCAGTCGACCAAGCGGGGGGCAAGAGACCCAGTACTTC. This translates into CASSRPSGGQETQYF.

The rearrangement links TRBV11-2 to TRBJ2-7; tentatively, D is TRBD2 (7 bases). The germline V gene encodes CDR1 SGHAT and CDR2 FQNNGV. V was cut by 4 bases and J by 0 bases, with 13 bases left in between. This CDR3 comprises 15 residues. CDR3: CASSSRGGSSYEQYF. In DNA form, the CDR3 reads TGTGCCAGCAGCTCGAGGGGGGGGAGCTCCTACGAGCAGTACTTC.

The J gene is TRBJ1-2, the V gene TRBV29-1, with D hard to call. The CDR3 consists of 12 residues. CDR1 and CDR2 (germline): SQVTM, ANQGSEA. CDR3 coding DNA: TGCCTTTCTGGCAGCGAGAACTATGGCTACACCTTC. Translation: CLSGSENYGYTF.

This chain connects TRBV5-1 to TRBJ2-2; 8 bases agree with TRBD2. The germline gives CDR1 SGHRS, CDR2 YFSETQ. V was clipped by 2 bases and J by 1 base; unmatched bases: 4. The CDR3 loop spans 16 amino acids. The CDR3 DNA reads TGCGCCAGCAGCTTTCTAGCGGGTGGGAACACCGGGGAGCTGTTTTTT. Translating it yields CASSFLAGGNTGELFF. Complete variable domain (other parts from reference TRBV5-1 and TRBJ2-2): KAGVTQTPRYLIKTRGQQVTLSCSPISGHRSVSWYQQTPGQGLQFLFEYFSETQRNKGNFPGRFSGRQFSNSRSEMNVSTLELGDSALYLCASSFLAGGNTGELFFGEGSRLTVL.

This chain joins TRBV7-9 and TRBJ1-1, with 7 bases aligning to TRBD1. After removal of 5 bases from V and 8 bases from J, the junction contained 8 bases not matched to a gene. Germline CDR1 reads SEHNR; CDR2 reads FQNEAQ (reference sequence). This CDR3 has 13 residues. The CDR3 reads CASSAPGGHEAFF. CDR3 in DNA: TGTGCCAGCAGCGCGCCAGGGGGACACGAAGCTTTCTTT.

The V gene is TRBV4-1, the J gene TRBJ2-2; the match to TRBD1 covers 9 bases. V was clipped by 7 bases and J by 6 bases; unmatched bases: 12. Per germline, CDR1 MGHRA and CDR2 YSYEKL. The CDR3 is 16 amino acids. In DNA form, the CDR3 reads TGCGCCAGCAATCAACCCGGGACAGGGTCCGCCGGGGAGCTGTTTTTT. This translates into CASNQPGTGSAGELFF.